The text below deals with one T cell receptor (beta chain). This record belongs to a study of blood T cells in healthy people across ages. Trimming removed 5 bases from V and 3 bases from J, with 17 bases in between. Looked up from germline, CDR1 is SGDLS and CDR2 is YYNGEE. The CDR3 is 15 residues long. Next came a second PCR, run for roughly 7 to 12 cycles, which used a sample-barcoded 5' primer along with a J-beta primer mix. TCRdb independently ran MiXCR on the 5' RACE reads; one entry per CDR3 protein. The sample comprises 380,000 or so distinct CDR3 sequences, 50% to 60% of which are singletons, and around 53% rests with the top ten. Per sample, at least 5.5 micrograms of total RNA were extracted.

Sample: blood. The gene calls are TRBV9 and TRBJ1-2, with a weak D call TRBD1 (6 bases). The receptor was derived from a man in his sixties in good health. The CDR3 region is CASSSWGQGDYGYTF. The DNA for the CDR3 is TGTGCCAGCAGTTCCTGGGGGCAGGGAGACTATGGCTACACCTTC.